By sample fraction, the clone carrying this TCR beta chain is medium-sized. The protocol was immunoSEQ multiplex PCR, while the TCRdb copy is restricted to in-frame clones and leaves out a portion. The sample lists about 18,000 clones; 69% were seen once. The sample comes from a study of sequential checkpoint blockade in melanoma. The wider study: First-line arms were nivolumab then ipilimumab, or the reverse, randomized 1:1. Each arm's sequence ended with maintenance nivolumab.

This CDR3 is built from 16 residues. The germline V gene encodes CDR1 SGHAT and CDR2 FQNNGV. V was clipped by 1 base and J by 4 bases; unmatched bases: 6. Treatment specified: randomized to nivolumab then ipilimumab (arm A) or the reverse (arm B). DNA-damaging chemotherapy had not been given to any patient beforehand. Sorted cells were live CD3+CD8+, lacking CD19 and CD56, from PBMCs. The receptor comes from a human donor with melanoma. This chain links TRBV11-2 with TRBJ1-5; 8 bases are shared with TRBD1. Sample: CD8+ T cells sorted from blood (inferred from file names), taken from a patient given nivolumab and ipilimumab in sequence. CDR3 amino acids: CASSLGIRGLNQPQHF. The CDR3 nucleotides read TGTGCCAGCAGCTTAGGGATCAGGGGGCTAAATCAGCCCCAGCATTTT.